The 9 T cell receptor beta chains given below trace back to one sample, sequenced in a study of blood T cell repertoires in COVID-19. Only in-frame clones appear in the TCRdb table, and some are missing; sequencing was by immunoSEQ multiplex PCR. The sample lists around 21,000 clones; roughly 84% were seen once. The specimen was peripheral blood. The source is a man aged 40-55 years with acute or convalescent COVID-19.

The table lists this clone with a count of one. This chain joins TRBV5-1 and TRBJ2-3, with 7 bases lining up with TRBD1. V lost 5 bases, J lost 1 base, and 4 bases stayed unmatched. CDR1 and CDR2 (germline): SGHRS, YFSETQ. This CDR3 spans 14 amino acids. Written as DNA, the CDR3 is TGCGCCAGCAGTCCCGGGACAGGCACAGATACGCAGTATTTT. Its translation is CASSPGTGTDTQYF. Combining the CDR3 with reference TRBV5-1 and TRBJ2-3 gives the whole variable domain KAGVTQTPRYLIKTRGQQVTLSCSPISGHRSVSWYQQTPGQGLQFLFEYFSETQRNKGNFPGRFSGRQFSNSRSEMNVSTLELGDSALYLCASSPGTGTDTQYFGPGTRLTVL.

This chain connects TRBV7-8 to TRBJ2-1, with a possible D match to TRBD2 (5 bases). Germline CDR1 is SGHVS and CDR2 is FQNEAQ. V was clipped by 5 bases and J by 10 bases, with 15 bases between them. The length of the CDR3 is 13 residues. This CDR3 is CASSPPRREEQFF. The DNA for the CDR3 is TGTGCCAGCAGCCCCCCTCGACGGGAAGAGCAGTTCTTC. The variable domain in full, with the rest retrieved from reference TRBV7-8 and TRBJ2-1, is GAGVSQSPRYKVAKRGQDVALRCDPISGHVSLFWYQQALGQGPEFLTYFQNEAQLDKSGLPSDRFFAERPEGSVSTLKIQRTQQEDSAVYLCASSPPRREEQFFGPGTRLTVL.

The chain employs TRBV6-5 and TRBJ1-1; 11 bases line up with TRBD1. Trimming cost V 6 bases and J 2 bases; bases outside gene matches: 5. The CDR3 has 15 residues. CDR1 and CDR2 (germline): MNHEY, SVGAGI. In DNA form, the CDR3 reads TGTGCCAGCAGCAGGACAGGGGGCGGAAACACTGAAGCTTTCTTT. Residues: CASSRTGGGNTEAFF.

The CDR3 sequence: CASSVDRGFTDTQYF. DNA of the CDR3: TGTGCCAGCAGCGTAGACAGGGGGTTTACAGATACGCAGTATTTT. The rearrangement links TRBV7-2 to TRBJ2-3; 9 bases are shared with TRBD1. After removal of 5 bases from V and 3 bases from J, the junction contained 6 bases not matched to a gene. Per the germline V gene, CDR1 is SGHTA and CDR2 is FQGNSA. This CDR3 spans 15 amino acids. Using reference TRBV7-2 and TRBJ2-3 for the parts outside the CDR3, the full variable domain is GAGVSQSPSNKVTEKGKDVELRCDPISGHTALYWYRQSLGQGLEFLIYFQGNSAPDKSGLPSDRFSAERTGGSVSTLTIQRTQQEDSAVYLCASSVDRGFTDTQYFGPGTRLTVL.

The gene calls are TRBV10-2 and TRBJ1-3; D remains unclear. Trimming stripped 2 bases from V and 0 bases from J, with 14 bases between. CDR1 and CDR2 (germline): WSHSY, SAAADI. CDR3 size: 17 residues. CDR3: CASSEPQFDSSGNTIYF. DNA of the CDR3: TGCGCCAGCAGTGAGCCACAGTTCGATAGCTCTGGAAACACCATATATTTT.

This chain's CDR3 is CAISERDRSAYGYTF. The CDR3 nucleotides read TGTGCCATCAGTGAACGGGACAGGTCGGCCTATGGCTACACCTTC. The chain uses TRBV10-3 and TRBJ1-2; 8 positions match TRBD1. CDR3 length: 15 residues. Germline CDR1 ENHRY, CDR2 SYGVKD. V trimming: 3 bases; J trimming: 4 bases; junction bases outside the gene matches: 7.

This clone was detected a few times. The rearrangement links TRBV10-1 to TRBJ1-4; D gene unclear. This CDR3 has 14 amino acids. Trimming removed 10 bases from V and 3 bases from J, with 15 bases in between. Germline assignment: CDR1 WNHNN and CDR2 SYGVQD (reference sequence). The CDR3 DNA reads as TGCGCCAACCGAGGGAATAAGTCTAATGAAAAACTGTTTTTT. Protein product: CANRGNKSNEKLFF.

The chain uses TRBV5-1 and TRBJ2-1; the D is unclear. Trimming stripped 1 base from V and 9 bases from J, with 5 bases between. The CDR3 contains 11 residues. CDR1 SGHRS and CDR2 YFSETQ come from the germline V gene. CDR3 nucleotides: TGCGCCAGCAGCTTGAACGGTGAGCAGTTCTTC. This gives the protein CASSLNGEQFF.

Relative to its sample, this clone is medium-sized. This chain links TRBV7-9 with TRBJ2-1; a weak D match, TRBD2 (5 bases). The germline V and J ends were trimmed by 2 bases and 6 bases, with 14 bases remaining between them. The CDR3 loop spans 15 amino acids. Germline V gene lookup returns CDR1 SEHNR and CDR2 FQNEAQ (reference sequence). In DNA, the CDR3 is TGTGCCAGCAGCTTATTAAGCGGTACCATCAATGAGCAGTTCTTC. It encodes CASSLLSGTINEQFF.